The present TCR beta chain was sequenced within a study of T cells after yellow fever vaccination. General study points: Clones from primary vaccination mostly reappeared after the booster (around 96% CD4, approximately 86% CD8). A weaker secondary response peaked on day 5, the primary on day 15.

Template switching by 5'RACE produced TCR cDNA, adding a universal primer site and UMIs. TCRdb re-called the 5' RACE reads with MiXCR, one entry per CDR3 protein. The data hold about 340,000 distinct CDR3 sequences, with under 15% observed a single time. The CDR3 is 13 amino acids. CDR1 SGHTA and CDR2 FQGNSA come from the germline V gene. V lost 5 bases and J 4 bases, leaving 11 bases between the germline ends. Worth noting for this clonotype: Its cognate antigen is unknown.

The TCR was taken from a man between 18 and 35 years old who received the YFV17D yellow fever vaccine. The material sequenced was CD4+ T cells sorted from PBMCs, taken 15 days after the yellow fever booster vaccination. The genes are TRBV7-2 and TRBJ1-2; D is possibly TRBD1 (6 bases). In DNA, the CDR3 is TGTGCCAGCAGCACGGAAGGGGGCTATGGCTACACCTTC. This sequence encodes CASSTEGGYGYTF.